This T cell receptor (beta chain) was sequenced for a study of control samples from healthy donors and cancer patients (TCRdb year 2020). Library preparation used the immunoSEQ multiplex PCR assay. TCRdb mirrors the immuneACCESS table, restricted to in-frame sequences. Some clones are absent from its copies; in checked studies, under half trace to an unresolved V gene, and the reason for the others is unknown. The sample table holds about 130,000 clones, of which over 75% were seen once. The leading ten clones occupy roughly 3.2% of the sample. Concerning this clone: Its antigen remains undetermined. There are no base qualities to consult, and no much larger clone falls within one base.

The sequence came from a man aged 45-60 years in good health. The sample consisted of blood.

The CDR3 reads as follows: CAISESNRGNTGELFF. In nucleotide form, the sequence is TGTGCCATCAGTGAGTCGAACAGGGGAAACACCGGGGAGCTGTTTTTT. The chain links TRBV10-3 with TRBJ2-2; TRBD1 agrees with 7 junctional bases. Per the germline V gene, ENHRY is the CDR1 and SYGVKD is the CDR2. V lost 0 bases and J lost 2 bases, and the count of bases not matched to a germline gene is 3. The CDR3 runs 16 amino acids, cysteine and phenylalanine included. CDR3 DNA is the only sequence kept; it has 48 bases, read in frame from the first base.